The 15 T cell receptor beta chains presented below share a single source sample, sequenced in a study of blood T cell repertoires in COVID-19. Some clones are missing from TCRdb's copy, which holds only in-frame ones; the method was immunoSEQ multiplex PCR. The sample lists 200,000 to 250,000 clones; roughly 86% were seen once. The sample comprised peripheral blood. The receptors were gathered from an elderly man with acute or convalescent COVID-19.

The gene calls are TRBV29-1 and TRBJ2-5; TRBD1 matches 8 bases. Germline V gene sequence: CDR1 SQVTM, CDR2 ANQGSEA. The CDR3 loop spans 11 amino acids. Losses at the gene ends were 7 bases for V and 5 bases for J; bases not matched to a gene: 3. CDR3: CSARQGETQYF. The CDR3 DNA is TGCAGCGCCCGACAGGGGGAGACCCAGTACTTC. Full variable domain (remainder filled in from reference TRBV29-1 and TRBJ2-5): SAVISQKPSRDICQRGTSLTIQCQVDSQVTMMFWYRQQPGQSLTLIATANQGSEATYESGFVIDKFPISRPNLTFSTLTVSNMSPEDSSIYLCSARQGETQYFGPGTRLLVL.

The V and J genes are TRBV13 and TRBJ2-7; 7 nucleotides match TRBD2. The CDR3 runs 13 residues. Germline values: CDR1 PRHDT, CDR2 FYEKMQ (reference sequence). The V segment lost 6 bases and the J segment 3 bases; nucleotides outside the gene matches: 5. CDR3 DNA: TGTGCCAGCAGTTTGGGACTATTCTACGAGCAGTACTTC. Translated: CASSLGLFYEQYF.

This clone was observed a handful of times. The V and J genes are TRBV10-2 and TRBJ1-2; D is unresolved. Germline values: CDR1 WSHSY, CDR2 SAAADI. CDR3 length equals 12 residues. V was cut by 0 bases and J by 5 bases, with 4 bases left in between. The CDR3 coding sequence is TGCGCCAGCAGTGAGTCCGGTTATGGCTACACCTTC. It codes for CASSESGYGYTF.

The chain has TRBV29-1 and TRBJ2-3; weak D call: TRBD1 (5 bases). V dropped 6 bases and J dropped 2 bases, with 18 bases sitting between them. Germline CDR1 reads SQVTM; CDR2 reads ANQGSEA. The length of the CDR3 is 15 residues. This CDR3 reads CSVAQGTGSTDTQYF. Written as DNA, the CDR3 is TGCAGCGTGGCCCAGGGTACGGGCTCCACAGATACGCAGTATTTT.

This chain uses TRBV4-1 with TRBJ2-5; TRBD1 agrees at 8 bases. The CDR3 length is 14 residues. Germline trimming cut 1 base from V and 5 bases from J; bases unmatched to any gene: 3. The germline V gene encodes CDR1 MGHRA and CDR2 YSYEKL. The CDR3 reads CASSQGAGGETQYF. CDR3 coding DNA: TGCGCCAGCAGCCAAGGGGCAGGGGGCGAGACCCAGTACTTC.

This clone was found a few times. This chain connects TRBV18 to TRBJ2-1; 8 nucleotides align to TRBD2. The germline gives CDR1 KGHSH, CDR2 LQKENI. J was trimmed by 6 bases and V by 11 bases; bases with no gene match: 15. This CDR3 region has 15 residues. The CDR3, as DNA: TGTGCCTCGCGCCGGGCTAGCGGGCCCCTCAATGAGCAGTTCTTC. This sequence encodes CASRRASGPLNEQFF.

Only a few counts were recorded for this clone. V is TRBV5-6 and J is TRBJ1-3; D is uncertain. This CDR3 comprises 13 residues. Trimming shortened V by 4 bases and J by 4 bases, and 9 bases separated the two germline ends. Germline V CDR1 and CDR2: SGHDT, YYEEEE. The CDR3 nucleotides are TGTGCCAGCAGCACCAGAATCGGAAACACCATATATTTT. Its translation is CASSTRIGNTIYF.

The chain uses TRBV2 and TRBJ1-2, with D uncertain. CDR1 SNHLY and CDR2 FYNNEI come from the germline V gene. The CDR3 is 15 residues long. Trimming removed 2 bases from V and 7 bases from J, with 17 bases in between. The CDR3 loop is CASSEWVGRERGYTF. In nucleotides, the CDR3 is TGTGCCAGCAGTGAATGGGTTGGGAGGGAGCGTGGCTACACCTTC.

The chain has TRBV2 and TRBJ2-7, with D possibly being TRBD1 (6 bases). Germline V lookup: CDR1 SNHLY, CDR2 FYNNEI. The V and J ends lost 8 bases and 3 bases respectively, with 14 bases between them. This CDR3 is 13 amino acids long. CDR3 sequence (DNA): TGTGCCAGCCGAAACAGGGATCTCTACGAGCAGTACTTC. This codes for CASRNRDLYEQYF.

The chain carries TRBV9 and TRBJ1-3; D is perhaps TRBD1 (6 bases). CDR3 length equals 12 residues. CDR1 SGDLS and CDR2 YYNGEE come from the germline V gene. Trimming pared 6 bases from V and 9 bases from J, leaving 13 bases between. The CDR3 spells CASKGTPSTIYF. CDR3 bases: TGTGCCAGCAAGGGGACACCTAGCACCATATATTTT.

The CDR3 nucleotides read TGTGCCAGCAGCCAAGCGTTGGGGCTTGAAGCTTTCTTT. Protein product: CASSQALGLEAFF. The V call is TRBV3-1 (or the pseudogene TRBV3-2), the J call TRBJ1-1; possible D gene TRBD1, 5 bases. This CDR3 is built from 13 residues. Deletions cut 1 base from V and 7 bases from J, with 10 bases between. Looked up from germline, CDR1 is LGHDT and CDR2 is YNNKEL (reference sequence).

This clone was picked up one time. The sample contains more than one DNA sequence encoding this CDR3. J is TRBJ2-2 and V is TRBV7-3; D gene unclear. The length of the CDR3 is 14 residues. The V gene's germline CDR1 is SGHTA and CDR2 FQGTGA. Trimming shortened V by 6 bases and J by 1 base, and 9 bases separated the two germline ends. CDR3 in amino acids: CASSSGLNTGELFF. CDR3 coding DNA: TGTGCCAGCAGTTCCGGGTTGAACACCGGGGAGCTGTTTTTT.

This clone came up once. The chain employs TRBV5-6 and TRBJ1-4; TRBD1 aligns across 7 bases. The CDR3 runs 14 residues. V was pared by 3 bases and J by 8 bases, with 7 bases of the junction left unmatched. Germline values: CDR1 SGHDT, CDR2 YYEEEE. The CDR3 sequence is CASSSRGLEEKLFF. The CDR3 region has the DNA TGTGCCAGCAGCTCCAGGGGGTTAGAAGAAAAACTGTTTTTT.

V is TRBV6-2 or TRBV6-3 and J is TRBJ1-6, with TRBD1 matching over 7 bases. This CDR3 comprises 16 residues. Trimming at V came to 1 base and at J to 6 bases, leaving 6 bases not matched to a gene. Germline V gene sequence: CDR1 MNHEY, CDR2 SVGEGT. The CDR3 reads CASSYFGTAFNSPLHF. Written as DNA, the CDR3 is TGTGCCAGCAGTTACTTCGGGACAGCCTTTAATTCACCCCTCCACTTT.

The V gene is TRBV15, the J gene TRBJ2-7; a weak D match, TRBD2 (5 bases). Per germline, CDR1 LNHNV and CDR2 YYDKDF (reference sequence). V was shortened by 3 bases and J by 5 bases, with 14 bases between the two germline ends. The CDR3 extends over 14 amino acids. Here the CDR3 reads CATSSGSGWDEQYF. The DNA of the CDR3 is TGTGCCACCAGCAGTGGGTCGGGATGGGACGAGCAGTACTTC.